The clone carrying this TCR beta chain was detected only a few times. Its specificity is not known. J was trimmed by 8 bases and V by 0 bases; bases with no gene match: 13. This CDR3 is 16 amino acids long. The germline V gene has CDR1 DFQATT and CDR2 SNEGSKA (reference sequence). MiXCR, applied by TCRdb to the 5' RACE reads, yields one record per CDR3 protein. The sample lists a few hundred thousand distinct CDR3 sequences, 8% to 10% seen once, with under 20% in the top ten. This sample was taken from a study of T cells after yellow fever vaccination. Regarding the study as a whole: One caveat is that FACS-sorted repertoires could contain abundant clonotypes contaminating from the bulk population. Most clones from primary vaccination resurfaced after the booster (approximately 95% CD4, around 90% CD8).

The J gene is TRBJ2-4, the V gene TRBV20-1; 7 nucleotides align to TRBD2. Here the sequenced sample was PBMCs, taken on the day of the first yellow fever vaccination. The origin of this receptor is a man between 18 and 35 years old who received the YFV17D yellow fever vaccine. The chain's CDR3 is CSARDARGAGVDIQYF. CDR3 DNA sequence: TGCAGTGCTAGAGATGCCAGAGGGGCGGGGGTAGACATTCAGTACTTC.